Following are 32 T cell receptor beta chains from one sample sequenced in a study of T cells in Graves' hyperthyroidism and ophthalmopathy (dated by TCRdb to the late 2010s). Libraries were prepared through multiplex PCR. Reads for this sample came from an Illumina HiSeq 2000. TCR beta CDR3 regions were amplified from RNA transcripts. The first round of RT-PCR for the TCR CDR3 was performed with the HTBI primer set and the Qiagen OneStep RT-PCR kit. TCRdb took the public reads, trimmed them with fastp at Q25, ran MiXCR for clone calling and kept in-frame beta chains. Records with the same CDR3 protein are collapsed into one entry carrying the most frequent genes and DNA. The sample table records some 370,000 distinct CDR3 sequences; about an eighth of these occur just once. The ten biggest clones cover 25% to 30% of the sample. Sequencing input: blood. Receptors were obtained from a man in his forties or fifties with Graves' ophthalmopathy.

The genes are TRBV28 and TRBJ2-7; 8 nucleotides match TRBD1. Germline V gene data show CDR1 as MDHEN and CDR2 as SYDVKM. J lost 0 bases, V lost 8 bases, and 6 bases had no gene match. The CDR3 totals 14 residues. In nucleotides, the CDR3 is TGTGCCAGCCGGACAGGGATCAGCTCCTACGAGCAGTACTTC. As protein: CASRTGISSYEQYF.

The genes are TRBV20-1 and TRBJ2-3; the match to TRBD2 covers 7 bases. CDR3 length: 14 residues. CDR1 and CDR2 from the germline V gene are DFQATT and SNEGSKA (reference sequence). J lost 2 bases, V lost 5 bases, and 7 bases had no gene match. The CDR3: CSAFSGGLTDTQYF. The CDR3 DNA reads as TGCAGTGCTTTTTCGGGAGGACTCACAGATACGCAGTATTTT.

This clonotype was seen many times. The rearrangement joins TRBV12-3 or TRBV12-4 to TRBJ2-1; 11 bases are a match to TRBD1. The CDR3 spans 14 residues. Losses at the gene ends were 5 bases for V and 15 bases for J; bases not matched to a gene: 12. CDR3 sequence reads: CASSRDRGSYHPFF. Written as DNA, the CDR3 is TGTGCCAGCAGTCGGGACAGGGGGTCTTATCATCCGTTCTTC.

The chain carries TRBV19 and TRBJ1-2, with TRBD1 matching over 10 bases. Germline assignment: CDR1 LNHDA and CDR2 SQIVND (reference sequence). This CDR3 comprises 16 residues. Trimming at V came to 4 bases and at J to 6 bases, leaving 11 bases not matched to a gene. The CDR3 DNA is TGTGCCAGTAGTAGGGTCGGACGACAGGGGGCGAATGGCTACACCTTC. Translation: CASSRVGRQGANGYTF.

This clonotype appeared many times. The rearrangement joins TRBV6-2 or TRBV6-3 to TRBJ1-4, with 7 bases identical to TRBD1. The J segment lost 7 bases and the V segment lost 6 bases, leaving 14 bases of the junction unmatched. Germline CDR1 reads MNHEY; CDR2 reads SVGEGT. This CDR3 is 16 amino acids long. This chain's CDR3 is CASSPQRTGRFEKLFF. The CDR3 DNA is TGTGCCAGCAGCCCACAGCGGACAGGAAGGTTTGAAAAACTGTTTTTT.

This rearrangement joins TRBV6-1 to TRBJ2-4; 11 positions agree with TRBD2. The CDR3 spans 16 residues. Germline CDR1 is MNHNS and CDR2 is SASEGT. V gave up 7 bases and J gave up 7 bases; unmatched junction bases: 12. The CDR3 DNA follows: TGTGCCAGCAATCCTAAAACTAGCGGGAGAGTCAACATTCAGTACTTC. Protein: CASNPKTSGRVNIQYF.

On this clonotype itself: A much larger clone differs by one base, so this may be a read error. This rearrangement joins TRBV4-1 to TRBJ1-1; D not certain. Germline V gene lookup returns CDR1 MGHRA and CDR2 YSYEKL. This CDR3 spans 14 amino acids. The germline V and J ends were trimmed by 3 bases and 6 bases, with 14 bases remaining between them. For the CDR3, the DNA is TGCGCCAGCAGCCAGATCGGGGTTGGCCCTGAAGCTTTCTTT. The encoded protein is CASSQIGVGPEAFF.

This clonotype has only a few counts. The V and J genes are TRBV5-1 and TRBJ1-2, with TRBD1 matching over 9 bases. The CDR3 is 14 amino acids. Losses at the gene ends were 0 bases for V and 8 bases for J; bases not matched to a gene: 5. In germline, CDR1 is SGHRS, CDR2 YFSETQ. The CDR3 nucleotides read TGCGCCAGCAGCTTGGAAGGGACAGGGAGAGGCTACACCTTC. Protein product: CASSLEGTGRGYTF.

The table lists this clonotype with many counts. V usage is TRBV5-1 and J usage is TRBJ1-5; weak D call: TRBD1 (6 bases). This CDR3 has 14 residues. Trimming cost V 0 bases and J 5 bases, with 9 bases left between them. Germline CDR1 is SGHRS and CDR2 is YFSETQ. Here the CDR3 reads CASSLAGGDQPQHF. As DNA, the CDR3 is TGCGCCAGCAGCTTGGCCGGGGGCGATCAGCCCCAGCATTTT. Supplemented by reference TRBV5-1 and TRBJ1-5, the full variable domain reads KAGVTQTPRYLIKTRGQQVTLSCSPISGHRSVSWYQQTPGQGLQFLFEYFSETQRNKGNFPGRFSGRQFSNSRSEMNVSTLELGDSALYLCASSLAGGDQPQHFGDGTRLSIL.

This clonotype was detected many times. The chain combines TRBV9 with TRBJ2-7; 7 nucleotides line up with TRBD1. The CDR3 contains 15 residues. V gave up 4 bases and J gave up 0 bases; unmatched junction bases: 7. Germline V lookup: CDR1 SGDLS, CDR2 YYNGEE. The CDR3: CASSPRDSNSYEQYF. The CDR3 region has the DNA TGTGCCAGCAGCCCACGGGACAGCAACTCCTACGAGCAGTACTTC.

This clonotype appeared once. At one of its ends the junction is not consistent with the germline gene, which may arise from a read error. The CDR3 DNA follows: TGCAGCGTCCATGAGGGACCTTTGGGTTCTGGGGAGCTGTCTTTT. Its translation: CSVHEGPLGSGELSF. The V call is TRBV29-1, the J call TRBJ2-2, with D perhaps TRBD1 or TRBD2 (5 bases each). The CDR3 has 15 amino acids. Germline CDR1 SQVTM, CDR2 ANQGSEA.

As regards this clonotype: A read error may be the cause here, since a much bigger clone is one base away. The chain joins TRBV27 to TRBJ1-1; D ambiguous. The CDR3 covers 12 residues. The ends were cut back, 8 bases at V and 10 bases at J, with 17 bases in the middle. Per germline, CDR1 MNHEY and CDR2 SMNVEV (reference sequence). The CDR3 bases are TGTGCCAGCCTACCTGACTCCGACACAGCTTTCTTT. Translation gives CASLPDSDTAFF.

As regards this clonotype: A read error may account for a junction end that differs from germline. The CDR3 reads CASSLGPDLSYEQHF. Here the CDR3 DNA reads TGTGCCAGCAGCTTAGGCCCGGACCTATCCTACGAGCAGCACTTC. This sequence joins TRBV7-2 and TRBJ2-7, with unresolved D. Germline CDR1 reads SGHTA; CDR2 reads FQGNSA. This CDR3 comprises 15 residues.

This clonotype appeared many times. This rearrangement joins TRBV12-3 or TRBV12-4 to TRBJ2-1, with TRBD2 as a possible D gene (5 bases). CDR3 length: 15 amino acids. V was shortened by 3 bases and J by 4 bases, with 13 bases between the two germline ends. CDR3 nucleotides: TGTGCCAGCAGTTTGGGTGGGAGAACATACAATGAGCAGTTCTTC. This gives the protein CASSLGGRTYNEQFF.

This clonotype was observed many times. This chain joins TRBV5-1 and TRBJ2-7; D is unclear. CDR3 length: 14 residues. V was clipped by 0 bases and J by 5 bases, with 12 bases between them. The germline V gene has CDR1 SGHRS and CDR2 YFSETQ. The CDR3 sequence: CASSLGGQTNEQYF. The CDR3 nucleotides are TGCGCCAGCAGCTTGGGTGGGCAGACAAACGAGCAGTACTTC.

This clonotype was counted at least ten times. The chain employs TRBV20-1 and TRBJ2-2; 7 nucleotides line up with TRBD2. The CDR3 loop spans 17 amino acids. Germline V gene sequence: CDR1 DFQATT, CDR2 SNEGSKA (reference sequence). J was trimmed by 0 bases and V by 4 bases; bases with no gene match: 11. The chain's CDR3 is CSAMGETSHPNTGELFF. For the CDR3, the DNA is TGCAGTGCTATGGGGGAGACTAGCCATCCGAACACCGGGGAGCTGTTTTTT.

This clonotype showed up just a few times. V gene TRBV19 combines with J gene TRBJ2-5, with TRBD1 matching over 7 bases. The CDR3 length is 16 residues. Germline CDR1 reads LNHDA; CDR2 reads SQIVND (reference sequence). Trimming took 5 bases from V and 2 from J; bases not matched to a gene: 11. CDR3: CASSWRQGRGQETQYF. The CDR3 DNA sequence: TGTGCCAGTAGTTGGCGACAGGGCCGAGGGCAAGAGACCCAGTACTTC.

A few counts support this clonotype. V usage is TRBV4-2 and J usage is TRBJ1-5; 8 bases map to TRBD1. The V segment lost 2 bases and the J segment 2 bases; nucleotides outside the gene matches: 2. This CDR3 has 15 amino acids. CDR1 and CDR2 (germline): LGHNA, YNFKEQ. The CDR3 sequence is CASSQQDRGNQPQHF. For the CDR3, the DNA is TGTGCCAGCAGCCAACAGGACAGGGGCAATCAGCCCCAGCATTTT.

This clonotype has just a few counts. V is TRBV29-1 and J is TRBJ2-5; D not certain. Germline V gene sequence: CDR1 SQVTM, CDR2 ANQGSEA. Between the trimmed V and J ends, which lost 4 bases and 1 base, there was a span of 10 bases. The CDR3 is 13 residues long. CDR3 loop: CSVGLASQETQYF. The DNA for the CDR3 is TGCAGCGTTGGGTTGGCGTCCCAAGAGACCCAGTACTTC.

The rearrangement links TRBV5-1 to TRBJ2-7, with 12 bases aligning to TRBD2. Germline CDR1 reads SGHRS; CDR2 reads YFSETQ. This CDR3 comprises 15 residues. J gave up 1 base and V 5 bases, and 4 bases lay outside the gene matches. The CDR3 reads CASRKGTSGSYEQYF. The CDR3 nucleotides read TGCGCCAGCAGAAAAGGGACTAGCGGGTCCTACGAGCAGTACTTC.

In this sample, this clonotype turned up many times. The chain is built from TRBV30 and TRBJ2-1; D call uncertain. Germline V gene data show CDR1 as GTSNPN and CDR2 as SVGIG (reference sequence). The CDR3 loop spans 12 amino acids. V lost 4 bases and J lost 5, with 9 bases in between. This CDR3 reads CAWTWVNNEQFF. In nucleotides, the CDR3 is TGTGCCTGGACTTGGGTTAACAATGAGCAGTTCTTC.

This clonotype was seen ten or more times. The junction does not match germline at one end; this may be a read error. V and J are TRBV20-1 and TRBJ1-1; D remains ambiguous. In germline, CDR1 is DFQATT, CDR2 SNEGSKA (reference sequence). This CDR3 region has 14 residues. The CDR3 nucleotides read TGCAGTGCTAGTTTTACCCGAACGAACGCTGAAGCTTTCTTT. This gives the protein CSASFTRTNAEAFF.

Ten or more counts support this clonotype. J is TRBJ2-7 and V is TRBV3-1, with D perhaps assigned TRBD1 or TRBD2 (5 bases each). The CDR3 extends over 14 amino acids. Germline CDR1 reads LGHDT; CDR2 reads YNNKEL (reference sequence). V dropped 4 bases and J dropped 4 bases, with 14 bases sitting between them. CDR3 sequence reads: CASSPGTDFYEQYF. In DNA form, the CDR3 reads TGTGCCAGCAGCCCCGGGACGGACTTTTACGAGCAGTACTTC.

The chain combines TRBV5-4 with TRBJ2-3, with 7 positions matching TRBD2. The CDR3 loop spans 16 amino acids. V shed 3 bases, J shed 4 bases, and the junction held 11 bases outside the gene matches. Germline V lookup: CDR1 SGHNT, CDR2 YYREEE (reference sequence). The CDR3 loop is CASSSFSGFSSDTQYF. As DNA, the CDR3 is TGTGCCAGCAGCTCTTTTAGCGGGTTTTCGTCAGATACGCAGTATTTT.

This clonotype was seen ten or more times. The chain carries TRBV27 and TRBJ2-7, with 9 nucleotides matching TRBD1. J gave up 4 bases and V 2 bases, and 6 bases lay outside the gene matches. This CDR3 comprises 15 residues. Germline CDR1 MNHEY, CDR2 SMNVEV (reference sequence). CDR3 in amino acids: CASSLTQGARYEQYF. For the CDR3, the DNA is TGTGCCAGCAGTTTAACACAGGGGGCGCGGTACGAGCAGTACTTC.

Many counts were recorded for this clonotype. The rearrangement joins TRBV11-2 to TRBJ2-5; 10 positions match TRBD1. CDR3 length: 14 residues. The V and J ends lost 5 bases and 6 bases, in that order; junction bases with no gene match: 6. CDR1 SGHAT and CDR2 FQNNGV come from the germline V gene. CDR3 in amino acids: CASSQTGGAKTQYF. CDR3 bases: TGTGCCAGCAGCCAGACAGGGGGCGCGAAGACCCAGTACTTC. Full variable domain (rest looked up from reference TRBV11-2 and TRBJ2-5): EAGVAQSPRYKIIEKRQSVAFWCNPISGHATLYWYQQILGQGPKLLIQFQNNGVVDDSQLPKDRFSAERLKGVDSTLKIQPAKLEDSAVYLCASSQTGGAKTQYFGPGTRLLVL.

This clonotype was seen ten or more times. The chain recombines TRBV18 with TRBJ1-1, with 9 nucleotides matching TRBD1. Losses at the gene ends were 1 base for V and 7 bases for J; bases not matched to a gene: 7. The CDR3 has 15 residues. Germline V gene lookup returns CDR1 KGHSH and CDR2 LQKENI. CDR3: CASSPLWTGDGEAFF. In DNA, the CDR3 is TGTGCCAGCTCACCACTCTGGACAGGGGACGGTGAAGCTTTCTTT.

This clonotype was seen at least ten times. This sequence joins TRBV7-3 and TRBJ2-5; no firm D call. There are 13 residues in the CDR3. Per germline, CDR1 SGHTA and CDR2 FQGTGA. The V end lost 0 bases, the J end lost 3 bases, and 5 bases lay between the germline ends. CDR3 in amino acids: CASSLTSEETQYF. CDR3 coding DNA: TGTGCCAGCAGCTTAACCTCCGAAGAGACCCAGTACTTC.

This clonotype was picked up a small number of times. The chain links TRBV5-1 to TRBJ1-6; 8 nucleotides line up with TRBD1. The germline V gene encodes CDR1 SGHRS and CDR2 YFSETQ. The V gene end was trimmed by 0 bases and the J gene end by 6 bases; junction bases not matched to a gene: 5. The length of the CDR3 is 16 residues. Here the CDR3 DNA reads TGCGCCAGCAGCTTGGCCCGACAGGGGCGTAATTCACCCCTCCACTTT. Translation gives CASSLARQGRNSPLHF.

This clonotype was detected a few times. The genes are TRBV30 and TRBJ2-5; 8 positions match TRBD1. V gave up 4 bases and J gave up 2 bases; unmatched junction bases: 9. Germline V gene data show CDR1 as GTSNPN and CDR2 as SVGIG (reference sequence). The CDR3 covers 15 residues. In DNA form, the CDR3 reads TGTGCCTGGAACCAGGGGGCCCAGGGACAAGAGACCCAGTACTTC. Protein: CAWNQGAQGQETQYF.

On this clonotype: A much larger clone lies one base from this, so it may be a read error. The chain carries TRBV20-1 and TRBJ2-3; weak D call: TRBD2 (6 bases). Germline V gene sequence: CDR1 DFQATT, CDR2 SNEGSKA (reference sequence). The V and J ends lost 4 bases and 5 bases respectively, with 19 bases between them. The CDR3 runs 15 residues. In DNA, the CDR3 is TGCAGTGCTACAAACAGAAAGGAGGGTGTAGATACGCAGTATTTT. Translated, it gives CSATNRKEGVDTQYF.

The rearrangement uses TRBV20-1 and TRBJ2-1, with D maybe TRBD2 (6 bases). Between the trimmed V and J ends, which lost 3 bases and 9 bases, there was a span of 18 bases. There are 14 residues in the CDR3. CDR1 DFQATT and CDR2 SNEGSKA come from the germline V gene (reference sequence). The chain's CDR3 is CSAREGRAGSEQFF. CDR3 nucleotides: TGCAGTGCTAGGGAAGGACGAGCGGGTTCTGAGCAGTTCTTC.